The 10 T cell receptor beta chains below come from one sample, sequenced in a study of cytomegalovirus exposure and HLA in healthy donors. The PCR contained 60 Vbeta and 13 Jbeta primers. Sequenced by immunoSEQ multiplex PCR; TCRdb stores in-frame clones only, minus some. The sample lists about 190,000 clones; 85% to 90% were seen once. The sequenced sample consisted of PBMCs. These receptors were collected from a woman aged 18 to 35 in good health and CMV-seronegative.

This clone has only one observation. This rearrangement joins TRBV11-3 to TRBJ2-1; D unclear. V gave up 5 bases and J gave up 5 bases, with 19 bases separating them. CDR1 is SGHNT and CDR2 is YENEEA in the germline V gene. The CDR3 loop spans 16 amino acids. CDR3 DNA sequence: TGTGCCAGCAGCCCAATCGGTACCACTTCAAACAATGAGCAGTTCTTC. This encodes CASSPIGTTSNNEQFF.

J is TRBJ2-1 and V is TRBV4-1, with a possible D match to TRBD2 (7 bases). The CDR3 spans 16 residues. V was trimmed by 1 base and J by 7 bases, leaving 17 bases between them. CDR1 is MGHRA and CDR2 is YSYEKL in the germline V gene. Here the CDR3 reads CASSQAGGLSRNEQFF. Written as DNA, the CDR3 is TGCGCCAGCAGCCAAGCCGGGGGGCTCAGCAGGAATGAGCAGTTCTTC.

The chain joins TRBV5-1 to TRBJ1-6, with D possibly matching TRBD1 (6 bases). V gave up 3 bases and J gave up 10 bases, with 14 bases separating them. The CDR3 runs 14 residues. The germline V gene has CDR1 SGHRS and CDR2 YFSETQ. The chain's CDR3 is CASSSTGIGSPLHF. CDR3 DNA: TGCGCCAGCAGCTCTACAGGGATCGGGTCACCCCTCCACTTT.

The chain links TRBV5-4 to TRBJ2-2, with 8 bases identical to TRBD2. Germline V CDR1 and CDR2: SGHNT, YYREEE (reference sequence). The CDR3 has 15 amino acids. V gave up 4 bases and J gave up 1 base; unmatched junction bases: 3. Written as DNA, the CDR3 is TGTGCCAGCAGCCCTACTAGCGGGAACACCGGGGAGCTGTTTTTT. It is translated as CASSPTSGNTGELFF.

V and J are TRBV2 and TRBJ2-7; 7 nucleotides align to TRBD1. Unmatched junction bases numbered 6, after V lost 1 base and J lost 3 bases. Per germline, CDR1 SNHLY and CDR2 FYNNEI. The CDR3 sequence is 15 residues long. Here the CDR3 reads CASSEGGGLIYEQYF. CDR3 in DNA: TGTGCCAGCAGTGAAGGAGGGGGCCTCATCTACGAGCAGTACTTC.

This rearrangement joins TRBV30 to TRBJ1-5; D remains ambiguous. The CDR3 length is 13 residues. Trimming stripped 2 bases from V and 3 bases from J, with 8 bases between. Germline CDR1 reads GTSNPN; CDR2 reads SVGIG (reference sequence). The CDR3 loop is CAWSSTDNQPQHF. CDR3 DNA sequence: TGTGCCTGGAGTTCAACAGACAATCAGCCCCAGCATTTT.

The chain combines TRBV5-8 with TRBJ1-5; 9 bases are shared with TRBD1. Germline loops: CDR1 SGHTS, CDR2 YDEGEE. The CDR3 has 16 amino acids. After removal of 4 bases from V and 0 bases from J, the junction contained 5 bases not matched to a gene. CDR3 sequence (DNA): TGTGCCAGCAGCCACGGGACAGGGTATAGCAATCAGCCCCAGCATTTT. It is translated as CASSHGTGYSNQPQHF.

The chain joins TRBV30 to TRBJ1-5; TRBD1 matches at 10 bases. Germline loops: CDR1 GTSNPN, CDR2 SVGIG (reference sequence). The junction had 3 bases not matched to a gene; V was cut back by 2 bases and J by 2 bases. This CDR3 has 15 residues. CDR3 DNA: TGTGCCTGGAGTACCGGACAGGGGGGCAATCAGCCCCAGCATTTT. It encodes CAWSTGQGGNQPQHF.

The V gene is TRBV5-1, the J gene TRBJ2-3, with 7 positions matching TRBD2. Germline values: CDR1 SGHRS, CDR2 YFSETQ. The CDR3 is 15 amino acids. V shed 0 bases and J 1 base; nucleotides not matched to a gene: 2. CDR3 sequence (DNA): TGCGCCAGCAGCTTGGGCCTAGCGGGCACAGATACGCAGTATTTT. Residues: CASSLGLAGTDTQYF. The whole variable domain, remainder taken from reference TRBV5-1 and TRBJ2-3, is KAGVTQTPRYLIKTRGQQVTLSCSPISGHRSVSWYQQTPGQGLQFLFEYFSETQRNKGNFPGRFSGRQFSNSRSEMNVSTLELGDSALYLCASSLGLAGTDTQYFGPGTRLTVL.

The rearrangement joins TRBV30 to TRBJ2-1, with TRBD1 matching over 7 bases. With 3 bases clipped from V and 5 bases from J, the junction kept 13 bases outside the gene matches. CDR3 size: 16 residues. The germline V gene encodes CDR1 GTSNPN and CDR2 SVGIG (reference sequence). The CDR3 sequence: CAWSWGQRDSHNEQFF. The CDR3 bases are TGTGCCTGGAGCTGGGGACAGAGGGATAGCCACAATGAGCAGTTCTTC.